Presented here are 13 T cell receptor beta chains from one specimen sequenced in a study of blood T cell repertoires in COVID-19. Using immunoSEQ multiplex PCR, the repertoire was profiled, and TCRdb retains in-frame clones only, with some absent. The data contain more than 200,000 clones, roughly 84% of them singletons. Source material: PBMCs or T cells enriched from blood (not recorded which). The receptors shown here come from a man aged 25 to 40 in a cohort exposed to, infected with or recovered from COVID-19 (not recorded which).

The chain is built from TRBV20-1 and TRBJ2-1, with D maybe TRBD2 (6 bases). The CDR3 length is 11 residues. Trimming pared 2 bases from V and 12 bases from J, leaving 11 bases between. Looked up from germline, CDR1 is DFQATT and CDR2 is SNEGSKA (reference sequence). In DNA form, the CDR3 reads TGCAGTGCTAGATCCCCCGGGGGGCAGTTCTTC. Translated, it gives CSARSPGGQFF.

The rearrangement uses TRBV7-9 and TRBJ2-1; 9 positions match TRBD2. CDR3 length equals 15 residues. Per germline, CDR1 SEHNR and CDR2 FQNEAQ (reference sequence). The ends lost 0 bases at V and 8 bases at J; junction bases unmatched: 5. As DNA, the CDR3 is TGTGCCAGCAGCTTAGCGGCTAGCGGGAACCATGAGCAGTTCTTC. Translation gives CASSLAASGNHEQFF.

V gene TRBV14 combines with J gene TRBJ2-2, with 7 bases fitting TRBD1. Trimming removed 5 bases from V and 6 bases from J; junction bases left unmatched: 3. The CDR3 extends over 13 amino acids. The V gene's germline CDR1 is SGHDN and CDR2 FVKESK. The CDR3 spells CASSFGQAGELFF. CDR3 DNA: TGTGCCAGCAGCTTCGGACAGGCCGGGGAGCTGTTTTTT.

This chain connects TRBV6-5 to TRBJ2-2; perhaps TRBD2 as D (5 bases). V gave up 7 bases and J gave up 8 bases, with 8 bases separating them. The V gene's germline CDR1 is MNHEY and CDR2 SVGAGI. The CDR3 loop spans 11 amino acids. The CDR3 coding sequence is TGTGCCAGCACTACGGGAGGGGAGCTGTTTTTT. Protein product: CASTTGGELFF.

CDR3 in DNA: TGTGCCAGCAGCTTAGCGTTAGCCCAAGTGGGCACTGAAGCTTTCTTT. This sequence encodes CASSLALAQVGTEAFF. The chain carries TRBV11-2 and TRBJ1-1; D unclear. The V and J ends lost 1 base and 4 bases respectively, with 16 bases between them. This CDR3 comprises 16 residues. CDR1 is SGHAT, CDR2 FQNNGV, per germline.

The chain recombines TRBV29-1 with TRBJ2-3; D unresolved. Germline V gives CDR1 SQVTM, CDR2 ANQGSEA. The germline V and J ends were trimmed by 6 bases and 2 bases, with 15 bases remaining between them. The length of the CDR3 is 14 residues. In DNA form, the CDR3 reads TGCAGCGTCGGTCATACAGTTTACACAGATACGCAGTATTTT. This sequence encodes CSVGHTVYTDTQYF.

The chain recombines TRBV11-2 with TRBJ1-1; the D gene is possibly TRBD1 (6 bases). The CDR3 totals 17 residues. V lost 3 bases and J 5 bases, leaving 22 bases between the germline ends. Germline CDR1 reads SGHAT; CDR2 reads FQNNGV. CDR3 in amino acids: CASSFVSFRGRGTEAFF. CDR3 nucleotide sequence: TGTGCCAGCAGCTTCGTCTCTTTCAGGGGTAGAGGAACTGAAGCTTTCTTT.

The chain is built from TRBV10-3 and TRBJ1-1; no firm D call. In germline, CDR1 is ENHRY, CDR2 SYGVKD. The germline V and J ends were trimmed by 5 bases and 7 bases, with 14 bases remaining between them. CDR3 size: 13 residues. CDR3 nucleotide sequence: TGTGCCATCAGTTCAGGTTCCCGTGGTGAAGCTTTCTTT. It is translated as CAISSGSRGEAFF.

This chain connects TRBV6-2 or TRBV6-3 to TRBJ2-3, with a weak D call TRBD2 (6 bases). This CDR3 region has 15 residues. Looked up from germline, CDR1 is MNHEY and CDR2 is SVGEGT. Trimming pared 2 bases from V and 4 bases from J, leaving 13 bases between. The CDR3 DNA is TGTGCCAGCAGTTACCGGCGGGACGCATCAGATACGCAGTATTTT. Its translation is CASSYRRDASDTQYF.

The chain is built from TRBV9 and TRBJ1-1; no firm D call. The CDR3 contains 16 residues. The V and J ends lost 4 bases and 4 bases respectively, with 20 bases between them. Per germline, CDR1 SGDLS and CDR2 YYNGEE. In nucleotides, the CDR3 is TGTGCCAGCAGCTCCTCCCCCTTTTCTTCGGGCACTGAAGCTTTCTTT. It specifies CASSSSPFSSGTEAFF.

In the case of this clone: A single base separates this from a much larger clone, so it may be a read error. This CDR3 is CASSPGGNEQFF. CDR3 coding DNA: TGTGCCAGCAGCCCGGGGGGGAATGAGCAGTTCTTC. This chain uses TRBV9 with TRBJ2-1; TRBD2 matches 8 bases. The V and J ends lost 4 bases and 7 bases, in that order; junction bases with no gene match: 1. CDR1 is SGDLS and CDR2 is YYNGEE in the germline V gene. CDR3 length: 12 amino acids.

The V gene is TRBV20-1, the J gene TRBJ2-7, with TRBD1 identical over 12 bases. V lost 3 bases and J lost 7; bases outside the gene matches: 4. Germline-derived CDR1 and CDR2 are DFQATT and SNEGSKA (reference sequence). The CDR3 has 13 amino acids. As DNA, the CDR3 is TGCAGTGCTAGTCGGGACAGGGGGCGAGAGCAGTACTTC. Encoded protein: CSASRDRGREQYF.

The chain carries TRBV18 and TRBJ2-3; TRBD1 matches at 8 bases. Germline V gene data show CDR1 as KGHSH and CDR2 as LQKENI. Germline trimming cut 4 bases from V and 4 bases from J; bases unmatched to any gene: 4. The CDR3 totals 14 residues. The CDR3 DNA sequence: TGTGCCAGCTCACGGACAGGGCCGCCAGATACGCAGTATTTT. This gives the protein CASSRTGPPDTQYF.